Each of the 11 T cell receptor beta chains below was sequenced from the same sample in a study of T cell repertoires in cytomegalovirus infection. A single record per CDR3 protein comes from TCRdb applying MiXCR to the reads. This repertoire shows 500,000 or so distinct CDR3 sequences, 16% found once; its top ten account for around 25%. Specimen: CD8+ T cells from PBMCs. Source of these receptors: a human donor in good health (CMV status not recorded). Some clones in this sample may be carry-over from other donors' samples.

Only a few counts were recorded for this clonotype. The V gene is TRBV27, the J gene TRBJ1-1, with 8 positions matching TRBD1. Germline V lookup: CDR1 MNHEY, CDR2 SMNVEV (reference sequence). Losses at the gene ends were 5 bases for V and 1 base for J; bases not matched to a gene: 24. This CDR3 is 21 amino acids long. The CDR3 loop is CASSIILPVGQGSVKNTEAFF. The CDR3 DNA sequence: TGTGCCAGCAGTATAATCCTTCCCGTTGGACAGGGTTCAGTAAAGAACACTGAAGCTTTCTTT.

V is TRBV27 and J is TRBJ2-7; a weak D match, TRBD2 (5 bases). Germline lookup yields CDR1 MNHEY and CDR2 SMNVEV (reference sequence). The CDR3 is made up of 17 amino acids. V was shortened by 5 bases and J by 5 bases, with 25 bases between the two germline ends. The CDR3, as DNA: TGTGCCAGCAGTCCGACCACGAGGGCGCGTGGGTACAACGAGCAGTACTTC. Encoded protein: CASSPTTRARGYNEQYF.

This clonotype was seen repeatedly, ten times or more. The CDR3 bases are TGCGCCAGCAGCCAGGGACAGACGAACACCGGGGAGCTGTTTTTT. Translated, it gives CASSQGQTNTGELFF. This chain uses TRBV4-1 with TRBJ2-2; 7 positions agree with TRBD1. The CDR3 consists of 15 residues. Germline V gene sequence: CDR1 MGHRA, CDR2 YSYEKL. V lost 3 bases, J lost 0 bases, and 1 base stayed unmatched.

At least ten counts were recorded for this clonotype. This chain uses TRBV28 with TRBJ2-3, with 8 nucleotides matching TRBD1. After removal of 2 bases from V and 2 bases from J, the junction contained 3 bases not matched to a gene. The CDR3 is 15 amino acids. The germline V gene encodes CDR1 MDHEN and CDR2 SYDVKM. CDR3 sequence (DNA): TGTGCCAGCAGTTTAGGGGACAGGTACACAGATACGCAGTATTTT. This codes for CASSLGDRYTDTQYF.

As for this clonotype: A much larger clone sits a single nucleotide away, making a read error possible. The rearrangement links TRBV6-6 to TRBJ2-2; 11 nucleotides line up with TRBD1. The CDR3 has 16 residues. Germline V CDR1 and CDR2: MNHNY, SVGAGI (reference sequence). The CDR3 DNA sequence: TGTCCCAGCAGTCCCATGGGACAGGGGGATCACGGGGAGCTGTTTTTT. Translation gives CPSSPMGQGDHGELFF.

A few counts support this clonotype. The J gene is TRBJ1-1, the V gene TRBV9, with TRBD1 matching 9 bases. Trimming removed 4 bases from V and 0 bases from J; junction bases left unmatched: 7. Germline V gene lookup returns CDR1 SGDLS and CDR2 YYNGEE. The CDR3 runs to 16 residues. For the CDR3, the DNA is TGTGCCAGCAGCCCCGGGACAGGGTTTATGAACACTGAAGCTTTCTTT. It codes for CASSPGTGFMNTEAFF. Combining the CDR3 with reference TRBV9 and TRBJ1-1 gives the whole variable domain DSGVTQTPKHLITATGQRVTLRCSPRSGDLSVYWYQQSLDQGLQFLIQYYNGEERAKGNILERFSAQQFPDLHSELNLSSLELGDSALYFCASSPGTGFMNTEAFFGQGTRLTVV.

This rearrangement joins TRBV5-5 to TRBJ2-7; 8 positions agree with TRBD1. CDR1 is SGHKS and CDR2 is YYEKEE in the germline V gene (reference sequence). The V and J ends lost 7 bases and 5 bases, in that order; junction bases with no gene match: 8. The CDR3 is made up of 13 amino acids. CDR3 residues: CASFRDRFDEQYF. In DNA form, the CDR3 reads TGTGCCAGCTTCCGGGACAGGTTTGACGAGCAGTACTTC.

The chain couples TRBV6-5 to TRBJ1-1; D is perhaps TRBD1 (6 bases). The length of the CDR3 is 15 residues. Trimming took off 5 bases at V and 1 base at J, with 14 bases between the two ends. Germline CDR1 and CDR2: MNHEY and SVGAGI. CDR3 nucleotide sequence: TGTGCCAGCAGTACCCCCTCAGGGGCGAACACTGAAGCTTTCTTT. It is translated as CASSTPSGANTEAFF.

The chain links TRBV5-8 to TRBJ2-3; D gene ambiguous. CDR1 is SGHTS, CDR2 YDEGEE, per germline. The CDR3 is made up of 15 amino acids. Trimming stripped 3 bases from V and 2 bases from J, with 13 bases between. The CDR3 coding sequence is TGTGCCAGCAGCTCGTTGACTGTGTCCACAGATACGCAGTATTTT. As protein: CASSSLTVSTDTQYF.

CDR3 coding DNA: TGTGCCAGCAGCCTTCATTGGACCTACGAGCAGTACTTC. It is translated as CASSLHWTYEQYF. V and J are TRBV5-4 and TRBJ2-7; D uncertain. The CDR3 spans 13 residues. CDR1 and CDR2 (germline): SGHNT, YYREEE (reference sequence). Trimming took off 4 bases at V and 2 bases at J, with 10 bases between the two ends.

In this sample, this clonotype turned up a few times. The chain employs TRBV28 and TRBJ2-5; TRBD1 matches at 10 bases. Germline V gene sequence: CDR1 MDHEN, CDR2 SYDVKM. Trimming cost V 2 bases and J 4 bases; bases outside gene matches: 7. The CDR3 contains 16 residues. CDR3 region: CASSLPRTGGSETQYF. CDR3 nucleotides: TGTGCCAGCAGTTTACCCCGGACAGGGGGTTCAGAGACCCAGTACTTC.